Listed below are T cell receptor beta chains from one sample, sequenced in a study of blood T cell repertoires in COVID-19. Only in-frame clones appear in the TCRdb table, and some are missing; sequencing was by immunoSEQ multiplex PCR. The sample holds 250,000 to 350,000 clones, roughly 87% seen once. Sequencing input: peripheral blood. The receptor source for this set is a woman in her fifties or sixties who had recovered from COVID-19. Each CDR3 is given with its conserved first and last residue. The D gene is left open where the match is weak. Size tells how often a clone was seen (once, few, many) or the class of an expanded clone, and some rows leave it out.

abundance: -
j_gene: TRBJ1-2
d_gene: TRBD1
v_gene: TRBV9
CDR3nt: TGTGCCAGCAGCGCCCGACAGGGAAGTCACTATGGCTACACCTTC
CDR3aa: CASSARQGSHYGYTF

abundance: -
j_gene: TRBJ1-5
d_gene: TRBD1
v_gene: TRBV27
CDR3nt: TGTGCCAGCAGTCTCTGGACAGGGGATGGCAATCAGCCCCAGCATTTT
CDR3aa: CASSLWTGDGNQPQHF

abundance: -
j_gene: TRBJ1-5
d_gene: -
v_gene: TRBV7-9
CDR3nt: TGTGCCAGCAGCTTAGAGTTTACGGGGGGCACGTATCAGCCCCAGCATTTT
CDR3aa: CASSLEFTGGTYQPQHF

abundance: -
j_gene: TRBJ2-1
d_gene: TRBD2
v_gene: TRBV13
CDR3nt: TGTGCCAGCAGCTTAGGGTCCGGAGGACTAGCGGGAGGTCGGTTCTTC
CDR3aa: CASSLGSGGLAGGRFF

abundance: -
j_gene: TRBJ2-1
d_gene: -
v_gene: TRBV27
CDR3nt: TGTGCCAGCAGTTTAGAAAAGCGGCTGAGCTCCTACAATGAGCAGTTCTTC
CDR3aa: CASSLEKRLSSYNEQFF

abundance: -
j_gene: TRBJ1-2
d_gene: TRBD1
v_gene: TRBV5-1
CDR3nt: TGCGCCAGCAGTGAGGGGGCCGACTATGGCTACACCTTC
CDR3aa: CASSEGADYGYTF

abundance: once
j_gene: TRBJ2-3
d_gene: TRBD2
v_gene: TRBV30
CDR3nt: TGTGCCTGGAGTCCCGGGGGGAATACGCAGTATTTT
CDR3aa: CAWSPGGNTQYF

abundance: -
j_gene: TRBJ1-6
d_gene: -
v_gene: TRBV27
CDR3nt: TGTGCCAGCAGGGGGGACACGGATAATTCACCCCTCCACTTT
CDR3aa: CASRGDTDNSPLHF

abundance: -
j_gene: TRBJ2-5
d_gene: TRBD1
v_gene: TRBV27
CDR3nt: TGTGCCAGCAGCCGTCGCCGGGACAGGTTGGGAGAGACCCAGTACTTC
CDR3aa: CASSRRRDRLGETQYF

abundance: -
j_gene: TRBJ1-5
d_gene: TRBD1
v_gene: TRBV6-2/TRBV6-3
CDR3nt: TGTGCCAGCAGCCTACAGGGGATTAGCATCGATCAGCCCCAGCATTTT
CDR3aa: CASSLQGISIDQPQHF

abundance: once
j_gene: TRBJ2-5
d_gene: TRBD1
v_gene: TRBV19
CDR3nt: TGTGCCAGTAGCCTCGGACAGGGGTTCGAGACCCAGTACTTC
CDR3aa: CASSLGQGFETQYF

abundance: few
j_gene: TRBJ1-2
d_gene: -
v_gene: TRBV6-5
CDR3nt: TGTGCCAGCGGCAACAGGGATTTTGGCTACACCTTC
CDR3aa: CASGNRDFGYTF

abundance: -
j_gene: TRBJ2-7
d_gene: TRBD1
v_gene: TRBV7-3
CDR3nt: TGTGCCAGCAGCGTCGGAGGAGGGACAGGGACCTACGAGCAGTACTTC
CDR3aa: CASSVGGGTGTYEQYF

abundance: -
j_gene: TRBJ2-5
d_gene: -
v_gene: TRBV9
CDR3nt: TGTGCCAGCAGCAGGGGGATGTACGAGACCCAGTACTTC
CDR3aa: CASSRGMYETQYF

abundance: once
j_gene: TRBJ2-7
d_gene: TRBD2
v_gene: TRBV9
CDR3nt: TGTGCCAGCAGCGTAGCCCCCGTCGCGGGGGAAACCTACGAGCAGTACTTC
CDR3aa: CASSVAPVAGETYEQYF

abundance: -
j_gene: TRBJ2-1
d_gene: -
v_gene: TRBV6-5
CDR3nt: TGTGCCAGCAGTTCCCCATCCGGGGGGCTTTACAATGAGCAGTTCTTC
CDR3aa: CASSSPSGGLYNEQFF

abundance: -
j_gene: TRBJ2-7
d_gene: -
v_gene: TRBV30
CDR3nt: TGTGCCTTCGAGAGGGCCTACGAGCAGTACTTC
CDR3aa: CAFERAYEQYF

abundance: -
j_gene: TRBJ2-1
d_gene: -
v_gene: TRBV5-6
CDR3nt: TGTGCCAGCAGCTCTCCGGGGATGGGCTCCTACAATGAGCAGTTCTTC
CDR3aa: CASSSPGMGSYNEQFF

abundance: -
j_gene: TRBJ1-3
d_gene: -
v_gene: TRBV29-1
CDR3nt: TGCAGCGTTGAAGTCGAGTATCCCGGAAACACCATATATTTT
CDR3aa: CSVEVEYPGNTIYF

abundance: -
j_gene: TRBJ2-1
d_gene: TRBD2
v_gene: TRBV13
CDR3nt: TGTGCCAGCAGCCCAACTAGCGGGAGGGCCGACAATGAGCAGTTCTTC
CDR3aa: CASSPTSGRADNEQFF

abundance: -
j_gene: TRBJ1-1
d_gene: TRBD1
v_gene: TRBV7-2
CDR3nt: TGTGCCAGCAGCTTGGGACAGGGGGCCACTGAAGCTTTCTTT
CDR3aa: CASSLGQGATEAFF

abundance: -
j_gene: TRBJ2-3
d_gene: TRBD2
v_gene: TRBV6-5
CDR3nt: TGTGCCAGCAGTTACTCGGCTAGCGGGGGGCTAGATACGCAGTATTTT
CDR3aa: CASSYSASGGLDTQYF

abundance: -
j_gene: TRBJ2-7
d_gene: -
v_gene: TRBV2
CDR3nt: TGTGCCAGCAAGGAGGGACCCTACGAGCAGTACTTC
CDR3aa: CASKEGPYEQYF

abundance: -
j_gene: TRBJ1-5
d_gene: -
v_gene: TRBV19
CDR3nt: TGTGCCAGTAGTAACGGACTGAGGAGGGGTAGCAATCAGCCCCAGCATTTT
CDR3aa: CASSNGLRRGSNQPQHF

abundance: -
j_gene: TRBJ1-4
d_gene: -
v_gene: TRBV7-5
CDR3nt: TGTGCCAGAAGCTTAGTGGCCAGGGTGAATGAAAAACTGTTTTTT
CDR3aa: CARSLVARVNEKLFF

abundance: -
j_gene: TRBJ1-2
d_gene: -
v_gene: TRBV7-3
CDR3nt: TGTGCCAGCAGCTTAATGCCCAGGGGCGTTGGGGATGGCTACACCTTC
CDR3aa: CASSLMPRGVGDGYTF